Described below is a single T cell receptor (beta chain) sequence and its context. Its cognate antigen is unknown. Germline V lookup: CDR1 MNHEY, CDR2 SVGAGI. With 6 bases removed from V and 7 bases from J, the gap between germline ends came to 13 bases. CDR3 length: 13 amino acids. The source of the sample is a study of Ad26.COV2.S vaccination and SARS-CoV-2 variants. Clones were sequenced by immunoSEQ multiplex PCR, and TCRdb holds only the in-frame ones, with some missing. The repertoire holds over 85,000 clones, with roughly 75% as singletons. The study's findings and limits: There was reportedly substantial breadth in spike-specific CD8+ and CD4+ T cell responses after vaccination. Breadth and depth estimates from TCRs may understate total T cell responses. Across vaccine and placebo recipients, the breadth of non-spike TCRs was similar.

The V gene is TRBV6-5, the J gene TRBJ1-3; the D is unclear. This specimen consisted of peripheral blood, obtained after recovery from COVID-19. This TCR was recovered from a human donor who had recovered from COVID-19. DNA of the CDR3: TGTGCCAGCAGGGCCGGACCCCGGAACACCATATATTTT. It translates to CASRAGPRNTIYF.